This entry features one T cell receptor beta chain sequence. Its antigen is undetermined. Both TCR beta VDJ combination and CDR3 sequence profiling were carried out. Genomic DNA was the template for this profiling. Via MiXCR, TCRdb re-called the reads, giving one row per CDR3 protein. The sample includes 100,000 to 150,000 distinct CDR3 sequences, about 40% of them seen just once. The data were taken from a study of CD8+CD57+ T cells in acquired aplastic anemia. Study-level information: On average, sorted CD4+ and CD8+ cells gave 3 to 3.5 ug of DNA.

All sequencing subjects had displayed CD8+CD57+ cell expansion on flow cytometry. With no exception, the patients had severe acquired aplastic anemia. Blood sampling was performed on the patients, and none of them had received therapy by then. The germline V gene has CDR1 LNHDA and CDR2 SQIVND (reference sequence). This CDR3 spans 13 amino acids. The J segment lost 7 bases and the V segment lost 4 bases, leaving 5 bases of the junction unmatched. Study-level results: Patients and controls shared 25 to 30 CD8+ CDR3 sequences, which appeared highly expressed in patients and within their immunodominant clones.

The genes are TRBV19 and TRBJ1-2, with 8 bases lining up with TRBD1. The material sequenced was sorted CD4+, CD8+, or CD8+CD57+ T cells (not recorded which) from PBMCs. The source is a human donor with aplastic anemia. Here the CDR3 reads CASSTWTGTGYTF. The DNA of the CDR3 is TGTGCCAGTAGTACATGGACAGGGACTGGCTACACCTTC.